The 2 T cell receptor beta chains listed next were all sequenced from one sample in a study of blood T cells in healthy people across ages (dated by TCRdb to 2014 to 2015). The library was generated by 5' RACE. Sequencing was performed on an Illumina HiSeq 2500. The second PCR ran for roughly 7 to 12 cycles and used a J-beta primer mix along with a sample-barcoded 5' primer. TCRdb itself trimmed the public reads at Q25 with fastp, ran MiXCR and retained productive beta chains. All rows with the same CDR3 protein become a single entry with the most common DNA and genes. In all, the sample holds 550,000 to 750,000 distinct CDR3 sequences, and around a fifth of those were seen once. The ten largest clones represent more than 3% of the sample. Sequencing input: blood. The receptors originated from an older man in good health.

This clonotype was seen just once. This chain joins TRBV7-8 and TRBJ1-4, with D unresolved. The CDR3 is made up of 16 amino acids. Trimming stripped 1 base from V and 10 bases from J, with 19 bases between. Germline lookup yields CDR1 SGHVS and CDR2 FQNEAQ. The CDR3 spells CASSLGSRGDNGKLFF. CDR3 bases: TGTGCCAGCAGCTTAGGGAGTCGCGGGGATAACGGAAAACTGTTTTTT.

This rearrangement joins TRBV5-1 to TRBJ1-5; TRBD1 matches 8 bases. Germline CDR1 is SGHRS and CDR2 is YFSETQ. The trim removed 0 bases at V and 6 bases at J, leaving 5 bases unmatched. CDR3 length: 15 residues. In DNA form, the CDR3 reads TGCGCCAGCAGCTTGGAATCAGGGGGCGGTCAGCCCCAGCATTTT. Residues: CASSLESGGGQPQHF.